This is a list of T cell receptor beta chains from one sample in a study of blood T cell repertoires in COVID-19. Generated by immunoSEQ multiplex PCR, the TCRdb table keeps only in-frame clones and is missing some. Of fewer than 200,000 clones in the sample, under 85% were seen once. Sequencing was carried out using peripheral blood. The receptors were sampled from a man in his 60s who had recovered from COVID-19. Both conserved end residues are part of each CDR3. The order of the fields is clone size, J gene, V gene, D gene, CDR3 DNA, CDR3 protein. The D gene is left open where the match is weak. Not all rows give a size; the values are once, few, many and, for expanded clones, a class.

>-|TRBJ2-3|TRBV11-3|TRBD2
TGTGCCAGCAGCTTCGAAGGGACTAGCGGGGGGGATGGCACAGATACGCAGTATTTT
CASSFEGTSGGDGTDTQYF
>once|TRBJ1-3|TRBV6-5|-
TGTGCCAGCAGTTACTCTAACTCTGGAAACACCATATATTTT
CASSYSNSGNTIYF
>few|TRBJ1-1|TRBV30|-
TGTGCCTGGAGTCTAGGTGGGTTCACTGAAGCTTTCTTT
CAWSLGGFTEAFF
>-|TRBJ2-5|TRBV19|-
TGTGCCAGTACCCAGGGCCCAGCCCAGTACTTC
CASTQGPAQYF
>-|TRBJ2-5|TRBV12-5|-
TGTGCTAGTAGACATGAAGAGACCCAGTACTTC
CASRHEETQYF
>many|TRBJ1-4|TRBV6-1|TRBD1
TGTGCCAGCAGTGTCGGGACAGGGAATCCTAATGAAAAACTGTTTTTT
CASSVGTGNPNEKLFF
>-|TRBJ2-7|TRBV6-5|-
TGTGCCAGCAGTTATAGGGGCCCCTACGAGCAGTACTTC
CASSYRGPYEQYF
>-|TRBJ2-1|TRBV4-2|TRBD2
TGTGCCAGCAGCCAAGCGATTCGGGGGGGGTTCTCCTACAATGAGCAGTTCTTC
CASSQAIRGGFSYNEQFF
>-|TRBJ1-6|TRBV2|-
TGTGCCAGCAGTGATTGGTCAGGGCTCAATTCACCCCTCCACTTT
CASSDWSGLNSPLHF
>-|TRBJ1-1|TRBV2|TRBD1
TGTGCCACCCGCGGGACAGGGGTTCTGAACACTGAAGCTTTCTTT
CATRGTGVLNTEAFF
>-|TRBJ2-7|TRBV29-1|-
TGCAGCGTAATCCAAAGATCTAGCTCCTACGAGCAGTACTTC
CSVIQRSSSYEQYF
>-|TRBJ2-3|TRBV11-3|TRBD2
TGTGCCAGCAGCTTGACTAGCCCAGATACGCAGTATTTT
CASSLTSPDTQYF
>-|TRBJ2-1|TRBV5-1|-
TGCGCCAGCAGCTTGGTGGCCCTCACCAATGAGCAGTTCTTC
CASSLVALTNEQFF
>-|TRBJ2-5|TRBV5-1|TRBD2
TGCGCCAGCAGCAGCGGGGGGGCCTTTGGGGAGACCCAGTACTTC
CASSSGGAFGETQYF
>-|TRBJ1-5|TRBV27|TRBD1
TGTGCCACCCGTCGGAGGGGACAGGGCGGGGATCAGCCCCAGCATTTT
CATRRRGQGGDQPQHF
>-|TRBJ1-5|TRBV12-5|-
TGTGCTAGTGGTTTGAGTACGGATCAGCCCCAGCATTTT
CASGLSTDQPQHF
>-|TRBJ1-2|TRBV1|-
TGCACCAGCAGCGACCGGGACAAGTTTGACGGCTACACCTTC
CTSSDRDKFDGYTF
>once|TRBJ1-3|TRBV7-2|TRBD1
TGTGCCAGCAGCTTAGTGGACAGGGTGACCGGAAACACCATATATTTT
CASSLVDRVTGNTIYF
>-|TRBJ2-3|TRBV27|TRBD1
TGTGCCAGCGGCCAGGGGGCCACAGATACGCAGTATTTT
CASGQGATDTQYF
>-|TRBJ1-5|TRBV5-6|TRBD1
TGTGCCAGCACCCTGATGGGCAGGGGGAATCAGCCCCAGCATTTT
CASTLMGRGNQPQHF
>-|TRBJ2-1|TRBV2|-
TGTGCCACCCAGGACAGAAGCTCCTACAATGAGCAGTTCTTC
CATQDRSSYNEQFF
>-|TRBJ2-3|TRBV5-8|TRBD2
TGTGCCAGCAGACTGCGGGGGTCGGACACAGATACGCAGTATTTT
CASRLRGSDTDTQYF
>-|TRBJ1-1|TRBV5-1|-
TGCGCCAGCAGCTTGGTTGTTCGTACAGAGAGTGAAGCTTTCTTT
CASSLVVRTESEAFF